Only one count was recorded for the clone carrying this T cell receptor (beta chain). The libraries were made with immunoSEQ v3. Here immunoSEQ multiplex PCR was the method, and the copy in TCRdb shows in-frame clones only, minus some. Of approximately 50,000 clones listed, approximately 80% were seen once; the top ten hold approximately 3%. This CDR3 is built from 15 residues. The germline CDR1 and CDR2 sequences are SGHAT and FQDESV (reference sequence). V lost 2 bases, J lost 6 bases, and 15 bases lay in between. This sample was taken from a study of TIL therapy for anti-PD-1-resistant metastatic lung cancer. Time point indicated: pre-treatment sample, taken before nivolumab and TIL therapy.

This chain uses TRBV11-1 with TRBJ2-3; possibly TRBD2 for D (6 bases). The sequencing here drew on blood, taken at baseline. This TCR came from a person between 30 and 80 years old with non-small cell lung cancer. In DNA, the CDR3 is TGTGCCAGCAGCTTAACTGTGACTAGGAAGGATACGCAGTATTTT. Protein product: CASSLTVTRKDTQYF.